The 32 T cell receptor beta chains given below trace back to one sample, sequenced in a study of cytomegalovirus exposure and HLA in healthy donors (dated by TCRdb to between 2016 and 2019). Receptor amplification or capture employed the immunoSEQ multiplex PCR assay. TCRdb carries this immuneACCESS record with in-frame sequences only. Its versions omit some clonotypes, under half of them owing to an unresolved V gene in the studies checked, with the rest unexplained. This sample gives fewer than 250,000 clones in total; roughly 87% of them show up just once. The ten biggest clones cover roughly 2% of the sample. The sample taken for sequencing was PBMCs. These receptors were obtained from a woman aged 18-35 years in good health and CMV-seropositive.

V usage is TRBV29-1 and J usage is TRBJ1-1, with 8 positions matching TRBD1. CDR3 length: 17 amino acids. V shed 4 bases, J shed 0 bases, and the junction held 13 bases outside the gene matches. Per germline, CDR1 SQVTM and CDR2 ANQGSEA. As DNA, the CDR3 is TGCAGCGTTGCCCACCCCGGGACAGGCCTAATGAACACTGAAGCTTTCTTT. This translates into CSVAHPGTGLMNTEAFF.

V usage is TRBV18 and J usage is TRBJ2-7, with 10 bases matching TRBD1. Germline values: CDR1 KGHSH, CDR2 LQKENI. Unmatched junction bases numbered 9, after V lost 5 bases and J lost 5 bases. CDR3 length: 15 residues. CDR3 amino acids: CASSTRTGGEDEQYF. Here the CDR3 DNA reads TGTGCCAGCTCAACACGGACAGGGGGTGAGGACGAGCAGTACTTC.

V gene TRBV27 combines with J gene TRBJ2-7; 10 nucleotides align to TRBD2. Trimming at V came to 2 bases and at J to 3 bases, leaving 10 bases not matched to a gene. The CDR3 contains 17 residues. CDR1 MNHEY and CDR2 SMNVEV come from the germline V gene (reference sequence). CDR3 in amino acids: CASSLKALAGENYEQYF. The CDR3 DNA reads as TGTGCCAGCAGTTTAAAAGCCCTAGCGGGAGAGAACTACGAGCAGTACTTC.

The J gene is TRBJ2-6, the V gene TRBV5-6; weak D call: TRBD1 (5 bases). The V end was cut by 9 bases, the J end by 0 bases, with 10 bases between. The germline V gene has CDR1 SGHDT and CDR2 YYEEEE. This CDR3 contains 14 residues. CDR3 amino acids: CATKTVSGANVLTF. In DNA form, the CDR3 reads TGTGCCACCAAGACAGTCTCTGGGGCCAACGTCCTGACTTTC.

The V call is TRBV7-9, the J call TRBJ2-7, with a possible D match to TRBD1 (5 bases). CDR3 size: 14 residues. Trimming removed 7 bases from V and 1 base from J, with 14 bases in between. Germline V gene sequence: CDR1 SEHNR, CDR2 FQNEAQ (reference sequence). CDR3 in amino acids: CASTPQETSYEQYF. DNA of the CDR3: TGTGCCAGCACCCCACAGGAAACATCCTACGAGCAGTACTTC.

This clone came up once. This chain links TRBV19 with TRBJ1-1; TRBD1 matches at 12 bases. The CDR3 consists of 16 residues. V dropped 7 bases and J dropped 4; count of bases not matched to a gene: 10. Germline lookup yields CDR1 LNHDA and CDR2 SQIVND (reference sequence). CDR3 sequence reads: CASKPGTGGGGTEAFF. The CDR3 nucleotides read TGTGCCAGTAAGCCTGGGACAGGGGGCGGAGGCACTGAAGCTTTCTTT.

The chain recombines TRBV6-6 with TRBJ2-6, with D unclear. Looked up from germline, CDR1 is MNHNY and CDR2 is SVGAGI (reference sequence). The germline V and J ends were trimmed by 7 bases and 0 bases, with 4 bases remaining between them. This CDR3 comprises 13 residues. CDR3 coding DNA: TGTGCCAGCACATCCTCTGGGGCCAACGTCCTGACTTTC. Residues: CASTSSGANVLTF.

The chain combines TRBV19 with TRBJ2-1; 15 bases fit TRBD2. The trim removed 7 bases at V and 2 bases at J, leaving 9 bases unmatched. Germline V CDR1 and CDR2: LNHDA, SQIVND (reference sequence). This CDR3 has 18 amino acids. The CDR3 coding sequence is TGTGCCAGTAACGGACTAGCGGGAGGGCCGTCGCCCTACAATGAGCAGTTCTTC. It yields the protein CASNGLAGGPSPYNEQFF.

This chain links TRBV9 with TRBJ2-1; 9 bases map to TRBD2. CDR1 and CDR2 from the germline V gene are SGDLS and YYNGEE. V lost 0 bases and J lost 3; bases outside the gene matches: 10. CDR3 length: 18 amino acids. The CDR3 loop reads CASSVASPSGTLYNEQFF. DNA of the CDR3: TGTGCCAGCAGCGTAGCTTCGCCTAGCGGGACCCTCTACAATGAGCAGTTCTTC.

V gene TRBV4-1 combines with J gene TRBJ1-1; no reliable D call. Germline CDR1 is MGHRA and CDR2 is YSYEKL. V was pared by 8 bases and J by 5 bases, with 18 bases between. This CDR3 region has 14 residues. CDR3 residues: CASGGDRVGTEAFF. CDR3 bases: TGCGCCAGCGGAGGAGACCGGGTTGGGACTGAAGCTTTCTTT.

In DNA, the CDR3 is TGTGCCAGCAGTTTTAAGGGTAAGGGGTTCATGACTGAAGCTTTCTTT. It translates to CASSFKGKGFMTEAFF. The chain joins TRBV27 to TRBJ1-1, with D tentatively TRBD1 (5 bases). Trimming shortened V by 3 bases and J by 5 bases, and 19 bases separated the two germline ends. CDR3 length equals 16 residues. CDR1 is MNHEY and CDR2 is SMNVEV in the germline V gene (reference sequence).

The chain employs TRBV30 and TRBJ2-5; D not resolved. The V gene's germline CDR1 is GTSNPN and CDR2 SVGIG (reference sequence). V lost 1 base and J 2 bases, leaving 5 bases between the germline ends. The CDR3 contains 12 residues. The CDR3 sequence: CAWSGPQETQYF. The CDR3 coding sequence is TGTGCCTGGAGTGGGCCTCAAGAGACCCAGTACTTC.

The chain has TRBV19 and TRBJ2-7; maybe TRBD2 (6 bases). Germline loops: CDR1 LNHDA, CDR2 SQIVND (reference sequence). V was trimmed by 5 bases and J by 4 bases, leaving 15 bases between them. The CDR3 is 14 amino acids. CDR3 sequence: CASSPLGTLYEQYF. CDR3 bases: TGTGCCAGTAGTCCCCTTGGGACTTTATACGAGCAGTACTTC.

The rearrangement joins TRBV5-4 to TRBJ2-5; 8 positions agree with TRBD1. The germline V gene has CDR1 SGHNT and CDR2 YYREEE (reference sequence). The CDR3 is 15 residues long. The V and J ends lost 2 bases and 6 bases, in that order; junction bases with no gene match: 9. CDR3 protein: CASSFPGGAEKTQYF. The CDR3 DNA reads as TGTGCCAGCAGCTTCCCAGGGGGCGCGGAAAAGACCCAGTACTTC. Full variable domain (missing parts from reference TRBV5-4 and TRBJ2-5): ETGVTQSPTHLIKTRGQQVTLRCSSQSGHNTVSWYQQALGQGPQFIFQYYREEENGRGNFPPRFSGLQFPNYSSELNVNALELDDSALYLCASSFPGGAEKTQYFGPGTRLLVL.

The rearrangement joins TRBV19 to TRBJ1-2, with D maybe TRBD1 (6 bases). Germline CDR1 and CDR2: LNHDA and SQIVND (reference sequence). Trimming removed 5 bases at V and 4 bases at J, with 17 bases between. This CDR3 is 15 amino acids long. In DNA, the CDR3 is TGTGCCAGTAGTCCCGGACAGCTTGTGGCCTATGGCTACACCTTC. Translating gives CASSPGQLVAYGYTF.

This clone has only a few counts. This chain links TRBV27 with TRBJ1-2, with D maybe TRBD1 (5 bases). The CDR3 contains 14 residues. CDR1 MNHEY and CDR2 SMNVEV come from the germline V gene (reference sequence). Trimming removed 2 bases at V and 4 bases at J, with 11 bases between. The CDR3 nucleotides are TGTGCCAGCAGTTTAGGGGGACTTCCCTATGGCTACACCTTC. Encoded protein: CASSLGGLPYGYTF.

This chain connects TRBV6-5 to TRBJ1-3; TRBD1 agrees at 7 bases. CDR3 length equals 14 residues. V lost 6 bases, J lost 3 bases, and 5 bases stayed unmatched. In germline, CDR1 is MNHEY, CDR2 SVGAGI. CDR3 amino acids: CASSSGQHGNTIYF. The CDR3 coding sequence is TGTGCCAGCAGCTCGGGACAGCATGGAAACACCATATATTTT.

The chain joins TRBV27 to TRBJ1-1; D perhaps matches TRBD1 (6 bases). Germline V gene data show CDR1 as MNHEY and CDR2 as SMNVEV (reference sequence). The CDR3 length is 13 residues. V was pared by 6 bases and J by 5 bases, with 13 bases between. CDR3 residues: CASSPGGQTEAFF. The CDR3, as DNA: TGTGCCAGCAGCCCCGGGGGGCAGACTGAAGCTTTCTTT.

The V and J genes are TRBV2 and TRBJ2-3, with 8 bases identical to TRBD1. The CDR3 runs 15 residues. Per germline, CDR1 SNHLY and CDR2 FYNNEI. J lost 4 bases, V lost 4 bases, and 7 bases had no gene match. CDR3 bases: TGTGCCAGCAGTGTGAAACAGGGGGTGTCAGATACGCAGTATTTT. As protein: CASSVKQGVSDTQYF.

This chain links TRBV5-5 with TRBJ1-2; D is possibly TRBD1 (6 bases). The ends were cut back, 2 bases at V and 4 bases at J, with 12 bases in the middle. Germline loops: CDR1 SGHKS, CDR2 YYEKEE (reference sequence). The CDR3 has 14 amino acids. CDR3 bases: TGTGCCAGCAGCTTCCGGGAAGGGGGCTATGGCTACACCTTC. It is translated as CASSFREGGYGYTF.

The rearrangement uses TRBV5-1 and TRBJ1-1; D gene ambiguous. Trimming took off 0 bases at V and 0 bases at J, with 15 bases between the two ends. The CDR3 has 17 amino acids. CDR1 and CDR2 from the germline V gene are SGHRS and YFSETQ. The CDR3 nucleotides read TGCGCCAGCAGCTTGGTTGTAGATGGGCGTATGAACACTGAAGCTTTCTTT. Amino acid sequence: CASSLVVDGRMNTEAFF.

This chain connects TRBV28 to TRBJ2-7, with 7 bases identical to TRBD2. From germline, CDR1 is MDHEN and CDR2 SYDVKM. Trimming removed 8 bases from V and 1 base from J; junction bases left unmatched: 8. This CDR3 comprises 14 residues. The CDR3 nucleotides read TGTGCCAGCGGGAAGACTAGCCTTTCCTACGAGCAGTACTTC. It yields the protein CASGKTSLSYEQYF.

The chain joins TRBV2 to TRBJ1-1; no definite D call. V lost 4 bases to trimming and J lost 1 base, with 10 bases between them. Germline V gives CDR1 SNHLY, CDR2 FYNNEI. This CDR3 spans 14 amino acids. The CDR3 region is CASSVEARNTEAFF. In DNA form, the CDR3 reads TGTGCCAGCAGTGTCGAAGCACGGAACACTGAAGCTTTCTTT.

This clone was observed once. The chain is built from TRBV15 and TRBJ1-1, with D possibly TRBD1 on 5 matching bases. Deletions cut 8 bases from V and 1 base from J, with 17 bases between. In germline, CDR1 is LNHNV, CDR2 YYDKDF (reference sequence). The CDR3 spans 15 residues. The CDR3 DNA sequence: TGTGCCACCCCAATGGGAGGTACAGGGAACACTGAAGCTTTCTTT. This gives the protein CATPMGGTGNTEAFF.

In the case of this clone: At the DNA level, this CDR3 is encoded by other sequences in the same sample as well. The CDR3 nucleotides are TGCGCCAGCAGCTTGGGGCAAGTGAACACTGAAGCTTTCTTT. Translation gives CASSLGQVNTEAFF. The chain couples TRBV5-1 to TRBJ1-1; the D is unclear. CDR1 and CDR2 from the germline V gene are SGHRS and YFSETQ. V was clipped by 0 bases and J by 0 bases, with 6 bases between them. The CDR3 length is 14 residues.

The chain uses TRBV6-1 and TRBJ2-2, with 8 bases that match TRBD1. The V gene end was trimmed by 7 bases and the J gene end by 7 bases; junction bases not matched to a gene: 8. The CDR3 contains 14 residues. Germline V CDR1 and CDR2: MNHNS, SASEGT. The CDR3 region is CASNTGQAGGELFF. The CDR3 nucleotides read TGTGCCAGCAATACGGGACAGGCGGGCGGGGAGCTGTTTTTT.

V and J are TRBV7-2 and TRBJ2-6; D ambiguous. V dropped 2 bases and J dropped 0 bases, with 11 bases sitting between them. This CDR3 is built from 17 residues. Germline V gene lookup returns CDR1 SGHTA and CDR2 FQGNSA. Here the CDR3 reads CASSLSIWSSGANVLTF. The CDR3 region has the DNA TGTGCCAGCAGCTTATCAATTTGGAGCTCTGGGGCCAACGTCCTGACTTTC.

The chain is built from TRBV30 and TRBJ2-3; TRBD1 agrees at 7 bases. Germline lookup yields CDR1 GTSNPN and CDR2 SVGIG (reference sequence). V was clipped by 3 bases and J by 1 base; unmatched bases: 4. CDR3 size: 14 residues. The CDR3 DNA follows: TGTGCCTGGAGCTCCGGGACAGGCACAGATACGCAGTATTTT. It yields the protein CAWSSGTGTDTQYF. Combining the CDR3 with reference TRBV30 and TRBJ2-3 gives the whole variable domain SQTIHQWPATLVQPVGSPLSLECTVEGTSNPNLYWYRQAAGRGLQLLFYSVGIGQISSEVPQNLSASRPQDRQFILSSKKLLLSDSGFYLCAWSSGTGTDTQYFGPGTRLTVL.

This clone was picked up one time. CDR3 coding DNA: TGCGCCAGCATCCTGGTCTCCGGGAGCAATCAGCCCCAGCATTTT. The encoded protein is CASILVSGSNQPQHF. The chain joins TRBV5-1 to TRBJ1-5, with D unclear. The ends were cut back, 6 bases at V and 1 base at J, with 14 bases in the middle. The CDR3 runs to 15 residues. Germline CDR1 and CDR2: SGHRS and YFSETQ.

This sequence joins TRBV6-1 and TRBJ1-1; 8 bases line up with TRBD1. After removal of 6 bases from V and 7 bases from J, the junction contained 10 bases not matched to a gene. The CDR3 is 14 residues long. The germline gives CDR1 MNHNS, CDR2 SASEGT. The CDR3, as DNA: TGTGCCAGCAGCGGGACAGGATTTGACAGTGAAGCTTTCTTT. Translation gives CASSGTGFDSEAFF.

The chain uses TRBV28 and TRBJ2-5; no clear D. V lost 4 bases and J lost 12, with 12 bases in between. Germline V gene data show CDR1 as MDHEN and CDR2 as SYDVKM. This CDR3 contains 11 residues. CDR3 loop: CASSSPLAEYF. In DNA, the CDR3 is TGTGCCAGCAGTTCCCCCTTGGCGGAGTACTTC.

This clone was detected only a few times. The rearrangement uses TRBV18 and TRBJ2-1; 8 bases map to TRBD2. CDR3 length: 14 residues. Germline CDR1 reads KGHSH; CDR2 reads LQKENI. The V segment lost 2 bases and the J segment 7 bases; nucleotides outside the gene matches: 4. CDR3 protein: CASSPIAGGNEQFF. DNA for the CDR3: TGTGCCAGCTCACCAATTGCGGGAGGAAATGAGCAGTTCTTC.